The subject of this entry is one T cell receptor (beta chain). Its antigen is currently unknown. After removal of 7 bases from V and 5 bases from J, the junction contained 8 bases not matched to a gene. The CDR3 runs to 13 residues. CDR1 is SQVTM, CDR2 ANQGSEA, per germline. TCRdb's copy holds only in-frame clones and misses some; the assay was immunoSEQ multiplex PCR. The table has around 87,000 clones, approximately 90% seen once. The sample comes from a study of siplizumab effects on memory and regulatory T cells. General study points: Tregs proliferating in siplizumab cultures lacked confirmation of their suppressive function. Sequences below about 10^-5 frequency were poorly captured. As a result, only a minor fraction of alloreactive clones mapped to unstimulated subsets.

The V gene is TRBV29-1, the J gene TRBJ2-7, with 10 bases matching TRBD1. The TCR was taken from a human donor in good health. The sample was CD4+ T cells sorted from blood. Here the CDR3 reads CSAPGTGVHEQYF. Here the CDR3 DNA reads TGCAGCGCCCCGGGGACAGGGGTACACGAGCAGTACTTC.